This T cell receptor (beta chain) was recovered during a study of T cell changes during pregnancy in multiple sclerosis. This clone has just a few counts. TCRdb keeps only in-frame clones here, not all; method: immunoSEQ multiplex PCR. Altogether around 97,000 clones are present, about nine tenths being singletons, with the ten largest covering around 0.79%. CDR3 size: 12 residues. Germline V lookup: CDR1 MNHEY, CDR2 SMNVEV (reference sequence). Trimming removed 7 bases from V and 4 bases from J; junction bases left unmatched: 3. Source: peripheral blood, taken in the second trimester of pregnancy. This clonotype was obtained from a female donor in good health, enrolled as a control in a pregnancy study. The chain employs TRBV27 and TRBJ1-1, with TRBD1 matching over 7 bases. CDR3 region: CASTSGGTEAFF. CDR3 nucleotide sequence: TGTGCCAGCACCTCAGGGGGCACTGAAGCTTTCTTT.